The 3 T cell receptor beta chains reported below all come from one sample, sequenced in a study of T cells in women clearing cervical HPV infection. Method: immunoSEQ multiplex PCR; TCRdb's copy keeps in-frame clones and lacks some. The table gives about 41,000 clones; the top ten clones make up 7.6% of it. What was sequenced was blood buffy coat. These receptor sequences come from a woman between 18 and 69 years old with a cervical HPV16 infection that either progressed to CIN3+ or cleared (not recorded which).

With regard to this clone: The CDR3 end lies 3 residues beyond the end of the read and is filled in from the germline J gene. The chain couples TRBV19 to TRBJ2-7; 9 positions match TRBD2. The length of the CDR3 is 14 residues. Trimming took 7 bases from V and 1 from J; bases not matched to a gene: 5. CDR1 is LNHDA, CDR2 SQIVND, per germline (reference sequence). The CDR3 sequence is CASTPAGGSYEQYF. Partial CDR3 DNA: TGTGCCAGTACTCCAGCGGGAGGTTCCTACGAG. The whole variable domain, remainder taken from reference TRBV19 and TRBJ2-7, is DGGITQSPKYLFRKEGQNVTLSCEQNLNHDAMYWYRQDPGQGLRLIYYSQIVNDFQKGDIAEGYSVSREKKESFPLTVTSAQKNPTAFYLCASTPAGGSYEQYFGPGTRLTVT.

Concerning this clone itself: The read stops 3 residues short of the end of the CDR3; the missing end is completed from the germline J gene. J is TRBJ2-3 and V is TRBV20-1; D not resolved. Germline-derived CDR1 and CDR2 are DFQATT and SNEGSKA (reference sequence). The CDR3 extends over 13 amino acids. V lost 3 bases to trimming and J lost 1 base, with 8 bases between them. Partial CDR3 DNA: TGCAGTGCTAGTTTAGCTGGCACAGATACG. Encoded protein: CSASLAGTDT. The entire CDR3 reads CSASLAGTDTQYF.

About this clone itself: The missing CDR3 end, 3 residues past where the read stops, is filled in from the germline J gene. The V call is TRBV4-1, the J call TRBJ1-1; 7 bases fit TRBD1. The CDR3 has 15 residues. V lost 3 bases, J lost 3 bases, and 7 bases stayed unmatched. From germline, CDR1 is MGHRA and CDR2 YSYEKL. The CDR3 is CASSHPQGHYTEAFF. The part of the CDR3 DNA that was read is TGCGCCAGCAGCCACCCACAGGGGCACTACACTGAA.